This TCR beta chain emerged from a study of T cells after yellow fever vaccination. TCRdb passed the 5' RACE reads through MiXCR, listing each CDR3 protein once. The data show 450,000 to 650,000 distinct CDR3 sequences, 20% to 25% seen once. In this sample, this clonotype turned up a few times. What it binds is unknown. Broader study findings: Boosting was followed by the reappearance of most primary-vaccination clones (roughly 95% CD4, 85% to 90% CD8).

This receptor was obtained from a young man who received the YFV17D yellow fever vaccine. Sequenced material: PBMCs, taken about 21 days after the first yellow fever vaccination.

The DNA for the CDR3 is TGTGCCAGCCTTTCCCAGGGCGGGGGCAAAAACATTCAGTACTTC. This gives the protein CASLSQGGGKNIQYF. The gene calls are TRBV28 and TRBJ2-4; 7 bases map to TRBD2. Per the germline V gene, CDR1 is MDHEN and CDR2 is SYDVKM. Germline trimming cut 8 bases from V and 3 bases from J; bases unmatched to any gene: 10. This CDR3 is 15 amino acids long.